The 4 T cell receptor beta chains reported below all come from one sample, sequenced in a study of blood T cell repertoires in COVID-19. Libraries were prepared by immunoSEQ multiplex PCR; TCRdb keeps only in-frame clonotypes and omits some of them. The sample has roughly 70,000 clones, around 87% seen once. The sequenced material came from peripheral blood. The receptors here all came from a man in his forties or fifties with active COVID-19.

CDR3: CASARLAGRNTGELFF. In nucleotides, the CDR3 is TGTGCCAGCGCGCGACTAGCGGGGCGGAACACCGGGGAGCTGTTTTTT. The chain is built from TRBV7-9 and TRBJ2-2; TRBD2 matches at 11 bases. Germline loops: CDR1 SEHNR, CDR2 FQNEAQ (reference sequence). CDR3 length equals 16 residues. After removal of 8 bases from V and 1 base from J, the junction contained 6 bases not matched to a gene.

The CDR3 region is CASDLSGRAYEQYF. The CDR3 region has the DNA TGTGCCAGCGACCTTAGCGGGAGGGCCTACGAGCAGTACTTC. The chain couples TRBV6-5 to TRBJ2-7; 11 nucleotides align to TRBD2. The V gene's germline CDR1 is MNHEY and CDR2 SVGAGI. The CDR3 totals 14 residues. J gave up 2 bases and V 8 bases, and 5 bases lay outside the gene matches.

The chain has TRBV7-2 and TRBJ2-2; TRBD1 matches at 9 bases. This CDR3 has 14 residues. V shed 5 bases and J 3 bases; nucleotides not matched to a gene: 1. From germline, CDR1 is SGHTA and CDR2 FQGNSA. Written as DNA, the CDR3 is TGTGCCAGCAGCAGGACAGGGGACACCGGGGAGCTGTTTTTT. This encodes CASSRTGDTGELFF.

This CDR3 reads CASSYGTDYEQYF. In DNA, the CDR3 is TGCGCCAGCAGCTACGGGACAGACTACGAGCAGTACTTC. The chain employs TRBV4-3 and TRBJ2-7; 7 nucleotides agree with TRBD1. V shed 5 bases, J shed 3 bases, and the junction held 4 bases outside the gene matches. The CDR3 totals 13 residues. In germline, CDR1 is LGHNA, CDR2 YSLEER.